The TCR beta chain described here comes from a study of regulatory T cells in long-lasting Graves disease. The time point is: persistent/refractory GD, antithyroid drugs over 5 years with positive TRAb. RNA isolated from PBMCs was used to make the TCR library. For TCR beta, libraries came from iRepertoire HTBI primers and Arm-PCR of CDR3 regions. Each CDR3 protein gets one entry after TCRdb re-called the multiplex PCR reads with MiXCR. Of around 460,000 distinct CDR3 sequences detected, around a fifth appear once; the ten largest clones hold over 10%. This receptor was taken from a female donor with Graves disease. The material sequenced was peripheral blood mononuclear cells (PBMCs), taken when the disease was refractory, from a patient treated with antithyroid drugs.

CDR3 region: CASRSREGGYTF. CDR3 nucleotides: TGCGCCAGCCGTAGCAGGGAGGGTGGCTACACCTTC. V usage is TRBV4-1 and J usage is TRBJ1-2; perhaps TRBD1 as D (5 bases). The CDR3 totals 12 residues. Trimming took 8 bases from V and 7 from J, leaving 14 bases between them. Looked up from germline, CDR1 is MGHRA and CDR2 is YSYEKL.